The clone carrying this T cell receptor beta chain was counted a few times. This entry comes from a study of cytomegalovirus exposure and HLA in healthy donors. Study details: Sequencing of approximately 190 million T cells in an earlier analysis found 95 million to 120 million unique TCR beta sequences.

J gave up 2 bases and V 4 bases, and 5 bases lay outside the gene matches. This CDR3 contains 15 residues. Germline values: CDR1 SGHRS, CDR2 YFSETQ. It was with 60 Vbeta and 13 Jbeta primers that the PCR ran. The protocol was immunoSEQ multiplex PCR, while the TCRdb copy is restricted to in-frame clones and leaves out a portion. The sample includes some 95,000 clones, 55% to 75% seen only once; the top ten take 15% to 20%. Sequenced input: PBMCs. The sequence derives from a young woman in good health and CMV-seropositive. V and J are TRBV5-1 and TRBJ1-1, with TRBD1 matching 10 bases. CDR3 bases: TGCGCCAGCAGCCAGGGGGACAGGGGCAACACTGAAGCTTTCTTT. It translates to CASSQGDRGNTEAFF.